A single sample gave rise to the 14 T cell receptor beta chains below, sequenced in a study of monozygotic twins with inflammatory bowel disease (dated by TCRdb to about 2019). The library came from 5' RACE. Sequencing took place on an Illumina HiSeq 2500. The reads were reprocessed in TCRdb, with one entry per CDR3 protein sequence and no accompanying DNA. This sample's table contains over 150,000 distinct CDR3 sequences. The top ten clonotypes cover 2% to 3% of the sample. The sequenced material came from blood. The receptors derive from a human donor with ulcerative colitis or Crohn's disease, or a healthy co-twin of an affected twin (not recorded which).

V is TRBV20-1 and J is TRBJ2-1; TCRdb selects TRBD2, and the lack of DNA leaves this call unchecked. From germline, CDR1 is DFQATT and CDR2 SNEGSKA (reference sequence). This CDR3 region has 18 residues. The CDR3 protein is CSARLREGASGAFNEQFF.

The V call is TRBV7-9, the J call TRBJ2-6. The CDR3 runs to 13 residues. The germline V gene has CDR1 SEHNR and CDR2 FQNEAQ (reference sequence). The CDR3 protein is CALDGDRANVLTF.

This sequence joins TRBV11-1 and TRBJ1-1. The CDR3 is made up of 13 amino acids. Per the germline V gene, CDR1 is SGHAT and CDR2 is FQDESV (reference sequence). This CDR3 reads CASSLWAGTEAFF.

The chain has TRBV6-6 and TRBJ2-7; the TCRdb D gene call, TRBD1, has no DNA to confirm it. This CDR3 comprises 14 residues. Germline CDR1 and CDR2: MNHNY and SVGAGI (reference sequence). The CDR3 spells CASMSGPPTYEQYF.

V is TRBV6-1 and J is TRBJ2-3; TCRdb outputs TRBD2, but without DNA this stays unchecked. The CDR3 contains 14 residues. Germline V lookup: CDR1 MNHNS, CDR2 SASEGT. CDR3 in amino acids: CACQGRGAKDTQYF.

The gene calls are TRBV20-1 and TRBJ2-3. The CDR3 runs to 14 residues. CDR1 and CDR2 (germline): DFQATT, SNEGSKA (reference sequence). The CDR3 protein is CSASPYASTDTQYF.

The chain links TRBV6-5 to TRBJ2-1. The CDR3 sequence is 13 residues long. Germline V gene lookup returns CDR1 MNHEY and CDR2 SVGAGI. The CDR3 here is CASSYSTSREQFF.

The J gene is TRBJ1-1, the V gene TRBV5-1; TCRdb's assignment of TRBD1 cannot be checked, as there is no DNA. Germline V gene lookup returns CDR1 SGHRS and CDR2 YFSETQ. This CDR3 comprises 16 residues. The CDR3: CASSLDQGHGDTEAFF.

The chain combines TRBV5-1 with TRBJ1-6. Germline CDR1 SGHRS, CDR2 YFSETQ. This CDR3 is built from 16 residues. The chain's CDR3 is CASSLGRDRPYSPLHF.

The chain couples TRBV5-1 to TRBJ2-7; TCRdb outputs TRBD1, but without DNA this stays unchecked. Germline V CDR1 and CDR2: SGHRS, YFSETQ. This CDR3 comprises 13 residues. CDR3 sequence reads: CASSLGDIYEQYF.

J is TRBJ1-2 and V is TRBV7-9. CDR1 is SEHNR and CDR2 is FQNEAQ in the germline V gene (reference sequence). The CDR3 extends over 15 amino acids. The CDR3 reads CASSLEGSGSYGYTF.

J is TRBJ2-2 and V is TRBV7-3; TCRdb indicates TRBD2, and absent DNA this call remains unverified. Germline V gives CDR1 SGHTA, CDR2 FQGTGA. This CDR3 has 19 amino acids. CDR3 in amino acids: CASSSPGTSGRVNTGELFF.

The CDR3 here is CASSQDEARGTGELFF. The V and J genes are TRBV4-1 and TRBJ2-2. The CDR3 runs to 16 residues. Germline loops: CDR1 MGHRA, CDR2 YSYEKL.

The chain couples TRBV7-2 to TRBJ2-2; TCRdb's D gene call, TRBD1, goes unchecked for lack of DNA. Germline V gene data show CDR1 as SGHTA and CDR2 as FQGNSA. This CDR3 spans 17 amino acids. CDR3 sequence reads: CASSPRPGRPNTGELFF.